This TCR beta chain is from a study of patients and donors after allogeneic stem cell transplantation. The sample holds a few counts of this clonotype. TCRdb analysed the RT-PCR reads with MiXCR anew, one entry per CDR3 protein. The repertoire holds approximately 410,000 distinct CDR3 sequences, with roughly 17% as singletons. The CDR3 loop spans 17 amino acids. CDR1 and CDR2 from the germline V gene are MNHGY and SVAAGI. Trimming removed 6 bases from V and 1 base from J; junction bases left unmatched: 7. The TCR originated in a human donor who was either an allogeneic HSCT recipient or a stem cell or donor lymphocyte infusion donor (not recorded which). It is not recorded whose cells these are; they may come from a transplant donor. The chain uses TRBV6-9 and TRBJ2-3; 13 positions match TRBD2. Sequenced sample: blood, either unsorted or a sorted T cell fraction (not recorded which). CDR3 DNA: TGTGCCAGCAGCCAGGGGGGACTAGCGGGATGCACAGATACGCAGTATTTT. Protein product: CASSQGGLAGCTDTQYF.